This T cell receptor (beta chain) stems from a study of T cell responses to AZD1222 COVID-19 vaccine. Assay: immunoSEQ multiplex PCR; the TCRdb copy retains only in-frame clones and omits some. The top ten clones hold less than 7.5% of a sample with just over 80,000 clones, around 89% of them seen once. Germline V gene sequence: CDR1 SGHRS, CDR2 YFSETQ. This CDR3 region has 17 residues. V shed 0 bases and J shed 8 bases, with 20 bases lying between them. On this clone itself: What it recognizes is unknown.

General study findings and limits: A mostly white British donor set with more females was recruited, and clonal diversity was possibly underestimated. CD4 TCRs associated with vaccination spanned spike, dominating at 160-218 and 743-854. Only six AZD1222 recipients tested seropositive at baseline.

Sequenced here: peripheral blood, sampled on day 0 of AZD1222 vaccination. The clonotype was recovered from an adult in good health. The chain employs TRBV5-1 and TRBJ1-4; D possibly corresponds to TRBD1 (5 bases). The CDR3 DNA follows: TGCGCCAGCAGCTTGGGAATAGTACAGGCGGGAGGCGAAAAACTGTTTTTT. It codes for CASSLGIVQAGGEKLFF.